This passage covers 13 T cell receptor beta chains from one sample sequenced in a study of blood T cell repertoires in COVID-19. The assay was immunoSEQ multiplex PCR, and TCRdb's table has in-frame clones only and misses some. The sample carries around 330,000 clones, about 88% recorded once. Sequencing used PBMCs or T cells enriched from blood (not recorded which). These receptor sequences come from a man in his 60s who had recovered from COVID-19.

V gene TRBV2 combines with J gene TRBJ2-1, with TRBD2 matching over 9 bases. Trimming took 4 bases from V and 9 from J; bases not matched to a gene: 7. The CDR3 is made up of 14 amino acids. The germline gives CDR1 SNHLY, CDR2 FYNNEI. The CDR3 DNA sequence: TGTGCCAGCAGTGGGGATAGCGGGAGCCTTGAGCAGTTCTTC. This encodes CASSGDSGSLEQFF.

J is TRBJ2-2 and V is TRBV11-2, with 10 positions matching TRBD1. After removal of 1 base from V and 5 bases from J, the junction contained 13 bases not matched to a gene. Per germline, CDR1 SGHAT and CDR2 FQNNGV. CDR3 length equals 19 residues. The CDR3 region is CASSLVGPVGTGATGELFF. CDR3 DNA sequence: TGTGCCAGCAGCTTAGTTGGTCCGGTGGGGACAGGGGCGACCGGGGAGCTGTTTTTT.

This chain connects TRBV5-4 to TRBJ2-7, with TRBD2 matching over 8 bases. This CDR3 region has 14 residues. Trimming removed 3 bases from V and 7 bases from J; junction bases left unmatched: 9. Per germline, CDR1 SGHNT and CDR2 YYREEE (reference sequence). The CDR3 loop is CASSSHGLAGEQYF. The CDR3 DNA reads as TGTGCCAGCAGCTCTCATGGACTAGCTGGTGAGCAGTACTTC.

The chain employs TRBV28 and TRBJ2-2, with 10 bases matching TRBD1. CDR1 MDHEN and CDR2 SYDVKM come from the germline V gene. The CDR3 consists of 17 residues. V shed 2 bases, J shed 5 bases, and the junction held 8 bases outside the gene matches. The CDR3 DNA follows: TGTGCCAGCAGTTTAGGGCCCGGGACAGGGGTTACCGGGGAGCTGTTTTTT. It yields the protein CASSLGPGTGVTGELFF.

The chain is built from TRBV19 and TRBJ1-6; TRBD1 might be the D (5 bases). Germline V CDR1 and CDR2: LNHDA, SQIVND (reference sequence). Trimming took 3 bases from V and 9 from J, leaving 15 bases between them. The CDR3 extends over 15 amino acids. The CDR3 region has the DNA TGTGCCAGTAGTATCTCGGGCAGGGCAACTTCACCCCTCCACTTT. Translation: CASSISGRATSPLHF.

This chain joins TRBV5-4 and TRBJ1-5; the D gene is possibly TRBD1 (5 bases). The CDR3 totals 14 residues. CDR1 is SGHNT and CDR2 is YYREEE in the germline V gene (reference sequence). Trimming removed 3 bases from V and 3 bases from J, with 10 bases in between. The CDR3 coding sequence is TGTGCCAGCAGCTCGGGGGGGGACAATCAGCCCCAGCATTTT. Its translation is CASSSGGDNQPQHF.

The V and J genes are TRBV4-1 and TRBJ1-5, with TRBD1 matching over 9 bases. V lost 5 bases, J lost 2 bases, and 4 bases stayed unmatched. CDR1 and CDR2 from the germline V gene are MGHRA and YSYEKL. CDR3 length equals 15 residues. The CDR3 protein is CASSTRQGGNQPQHF. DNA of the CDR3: TGCGCCAGCAGCACTCGACAGGGGGGCAATCAGCCCCAGCATTTT.

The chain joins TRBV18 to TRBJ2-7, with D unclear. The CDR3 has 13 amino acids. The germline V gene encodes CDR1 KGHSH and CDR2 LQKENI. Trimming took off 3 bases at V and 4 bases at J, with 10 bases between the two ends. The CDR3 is CASSPGGRYEQYF. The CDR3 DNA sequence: TGTGCCAGCTCACCCGGCGGCCGGTACGAGCAGTACTTC. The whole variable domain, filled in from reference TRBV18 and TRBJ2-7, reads NAGVMQNPRHLVRRRGQEARLRCSPMKGHSHVYWYRQLPEEGLKFMVYLQKENIIDESGMPKERFSAEFPKEGPSILRIQQVVRGDSAAYFCASSPGGRYEQYFGPGTRLTVT.

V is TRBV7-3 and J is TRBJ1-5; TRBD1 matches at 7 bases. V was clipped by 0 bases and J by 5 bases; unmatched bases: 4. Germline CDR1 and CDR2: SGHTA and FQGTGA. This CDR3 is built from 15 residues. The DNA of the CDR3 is TGTGCCAGCAGCTTAACGGCGACAGGGTATCAGCCCCAGCATTTT. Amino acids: CASSLTATGYQPQHF.

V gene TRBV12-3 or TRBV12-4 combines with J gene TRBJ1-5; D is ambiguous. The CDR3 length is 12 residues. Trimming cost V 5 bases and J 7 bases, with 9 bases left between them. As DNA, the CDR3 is TGTGCCAGCAGTGACCGGGGACAGCCCCAGCATTTT. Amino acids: CASSDRGQPQHF.

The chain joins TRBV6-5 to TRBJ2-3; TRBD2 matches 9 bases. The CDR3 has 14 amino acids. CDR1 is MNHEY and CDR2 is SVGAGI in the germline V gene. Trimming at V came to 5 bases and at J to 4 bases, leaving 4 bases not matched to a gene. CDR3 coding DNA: TGTGCCAGCAGTCTTAGCGGGAGTCCAGATACGCAGTATTTT. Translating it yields CASSLSGSPDTQYF.

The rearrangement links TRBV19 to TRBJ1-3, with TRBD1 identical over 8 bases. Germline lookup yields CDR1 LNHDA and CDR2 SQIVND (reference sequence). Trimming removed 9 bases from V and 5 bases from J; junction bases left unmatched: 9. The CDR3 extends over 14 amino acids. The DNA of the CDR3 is TGTGCCAGCTACCCGGGACAGGATCGAAACACCATATATTTT. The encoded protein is CASYPGQDRNTIYF.

The CDR3 DNA is TGTGCCAGCAGCTTAACGTTTACTAGCGGCTTCAATGAGCAGTTCTTC. Translating it yields CASSLTFTSGFNEQFF. The V and J genes are TRBV7-3 and TRBJ2-1, with 8 bases that match TRBD2. Germline V gene lookup returns CDR1 SGHTA and CDR2 FQGTGA. V gave up 0 bases and J gave up 6 bases; unmatched junction bases: 7. The CDR3 has 16 amino acids.